Below are 18 T cell receptor beta chains sequenced from a single sample in a study of shared clonotypes between healthy human individuals. Sequencing was performed with immunoSEQ multiplex PCR; in TCRdb, only in-frame clones are kept and a portion is missing. Of about 2.4 million clones in the sample, 93% were seen once. The source material was naive CD4+ T cells from PBMCs. The subset is: CD45RA+ positively selected. The receptors derive from a man aged 18 to 29 in good health. Some clones in this sample may be carry-over from other donors' samples.

The chain couples TRBV5-1 to TRBJ1-1; 9 nucleotides align to TRBD1. The junction had 7 bases not matched to a gene; V was cut back by 4 bases and J by 3 bases. This CDR3 has 15 residues. Germline lookup yields CDR1 SGHRS and CDR2 YFSETQ. CDR3 in DNA: TGCGCCAGCAGCGAAAGACAGGGGGAGTACACTGAAGCTTTCTTT. Amino acids: CASSERQGEYTEAFF.

The genes are TRBV28 and TRBJ1-1; D is undetermined. This CDR3 is 13 amino acids long. The V end was cut by 2 bases, the J end by 11 bases, with 15 bases between. In germline, CDR1 is MDHEN, CDR2 SYDVKM. Here the CDR3 reads CASSLNGPLGAFF. CDR3 bases: TGTGCCAGCAGTTTAAACGGGCCCCTGGGCGCTTTCTTT. The variable domain in full, with the rest retrieved from reference TRBV28 and TRBJ1-1, is DVKVTQSSRYLVKRTGEKVFLECVQDMDHENMFWYRQDPGLGLRLIYFSYDVKMKEKGDIPEGYSVSREKKERFSLILESASTNQTSMYLCASSLNGPLGAFFGQGTRLTVV.

This clone has a single count. The V and J genes are TRBV7-2 and TRBJ2-2, with 7 bases matching TRBD1. The CDR3 length is 15 residues. Germline loops: CDR1 SGHTA, CDR2 FQGNSA. V lost 3 bases to trimming and J lost 7 bases; unmatched junction nucleotides: 8. CDR3: CASSFSRGQVGELFF. The DNA of the CDR3 is TGTGCCAGCAGCTTCTCGAGGGGGCAAGTCGGGGAGCTGTTTTTT.

CDR3 DNA: TGTGCCAGCTGGGACAGTTCCTACGAGCAGTACTTC. Its protein product is CASWDSSYEQYF. J is TRBJ2-7 and V is TRBV28, with 7 bases matching TRBD1. The CDR3 spans 12 residues. Trimming took 8 bases from V and 1 from J; bases not matched to a gene: 2. Germline CDR1 is MDHEN and CDR2 is SYDVKM.

This sequence joins TRBV2 and TRBJ2-5; D gene unclear. Germline assignment: CDR1 SNHLY and CDR2 FYNNEI. The CDR3 spans 13 residues. V lost 4 bases and J lost 3, with 9 bases in between. The CDR3 spells CASSVNRKETQYF. The CDR3 region has the DNA TGTGCCAGCAGTGTTAACAGAAAAGAGACCCAGTACTTC.

The V and J genes are TRBV29-1 and TRBJ2-1, with D uncertain. Trimming left V 1 base short and J 12 bases short, with 10 bases between. The germline V gene has CDR1 SQVTM and CDR2 ANQGSEA. This CDR3 is built from 11 residues. This CDR3 reads CSVEVGPWQFF. CDR3 sequence (DNA): TGCAGCGTTGAAGTGGGTCCGTGGCAGTTCTTC.

The CDR3 here is CASSLSTGLGYTF. The CDR3 DNA reads TGTGCCAGCAGTTTATCGACAGGATTAGGCTACACCTTC. V is TRBV27 and J is TRBJ1-2; the D gene is possibly TRBD1 (6 bases). This CDR3 is built from 13 residues. In germline, CDR1 is MNHEY, CDR2 SMNVEV (reference sequence). Deletions cut 0 bases from V and 8 bases from J, with 10 bases between.

The genes are TRBV27 and TRBJ2-1; TRBD1 aligns across 7 bases. CDR1 and CDR2 (germline): MNHEY, SMNVEV (reference sequence). CDR3 size: 14 residues. J lost 5 bases, V lost 4 bases, and 5 bases had no gene match. For the CDR3, the DNA is TGTGCCAGCAGTTGGGGACAGTCCCACAATGAGCAGTTCTTC. Amino acid sequence: CASSWGQSHNEQFF.

This chain joins TRBV18 and TRBJ1-1, with TRBD1 as a possible D gene (6 bases). Between the trimmed V and J ends, which lost 0 bases and 4 bases, there was a span of 15 bases. This CDR3 comprises 16 residues. The germline V gene has CDR1 KGHSH and CDR2 LQKENI. The DNA of the CDR3 is TGTGCCAGCTCACCACCGGTTTCAGGGGTGGCCACTGAAGCTTTCTTT. Residues: CASSPPVSGVATEAFF.

For this clone: Other DNA sequences in this specimen translate into the identical CDR3. V and J are TRBV19 and TRBJ1-5; D unresolved. Germline lookup yields CDR1 LNHDA and CDR2 SQIVND (reference sequence). The CDR3 covers 13 residues. V shed 3 bases and J shed 5 bases, with 8 bases lying between them. This CDR3 is CASSILADQPQHF. CDR3 nucleotide sequence: TGTGCCAGTAGTATCCTCGCGGATCAGCCCCAGCATTTT.

This clone was counted many times. This sequence joins TRBV15 and TRBJ1-2; 9 nucleotides line up with TRBD1. Looked up from germline, CDR1 is LNHNV and CDR2 is YYDKDF (reference sequence). The ends lost 3 bases at V and 8 bases at J; junction bases unmatched: 13. The CDR3 runs to 16 residues. The CDR3 DNA follows: TGTGCCACCAGCAGGGCCCCGAGGGACAGGGCGGTAGGCTACACCTTC. This encodes CATSRAPRDRAVGYTF. The complete variable domain, with remaining parts taken from reference TRBV15 and TRBJ1-2, reads DAMVIQNPRYQVTQFGKPVTLSCSQTLNHNVMYWYQQKSSQAPKLLFHYYDKDFNNEADTPDNFQSRRPNTSFCFLDIRSPGLGDTAMYLCATSRAPRDRAVGYTFGSGTRLTVV.

The chain carries TRBV9 and TRBJ2-1; 8 bases line up with TRBD2. This CDR3 region has 18 residues. V was clipped by 2 bases and J by 6 bases; unmatched bases: 16. The germline V gene has CDR1 SGDLS and CDR2 YYNGEE. The CDR3 sequence: CASSVLSGMPGLPNEQFF. The CDR3 DNA sequence: TGTGCCAGCAGCGTCCTTAGCGGGATGCCCGGGCTACCCAATGAGCAGTTCTTC.

J is TRBJ1-5 and V is TRBV28; 7 nucleotides line up with TRBD1. The CDR3 runs to 13 residues. CDR1 is MDHEN and CDR2 is SYDVKM in the germline V gene. V shed 6 bases, J shed 6 bases, and the junction held 5 bases outside the gene matches. The chain's CDR3 is CASRTQGRQPQHF. The CDR3 DNA reads TGTGCCAGCAGAACACAGGGGCGTCAGCCCCAGCATTTT.

This sequence joins TRBV5-4 and TRBJ2-5; 9 positions agree with TRBD1. The CDR3 covers 15 residues. The J segment lost 5 bases and the V segment lost 2 bases, leaving 7 bases of the junction unmatched. Germline loops: CDR1 SGHNT, CDR2 YYREEE (reference sequence). In nucleotides, the CDR3 is TGTGCCAGCAGCTTTTACAGGGGGCGCGACGAGACCCAGTACTTC. Translation gives CASSFYRGRDETQYF.

The chain links TRBV7-3 to TRBJ1-1; 7 nucleotides match TRBD1. Germline V gene data show CDR1 as SGHTA and CDR2 as FQGTGA. V shed 1 base and J 0 bases; nucleotides not matched to a gene: 5. The CDR3 runs to 16 residues. The CDR3 here is CASSLMTGTVNTEAFF. The CDR3 DNA follows: TGTGCCAGCAGCTTAATGACAGGGACCGTGAACACTGAAGCTTTCTTT.

The chain links TRBV6-5 to TRBJ2-1, with TRBD2 matching 9 bases. The CDR3 runs to 15 residues. The V gene's germline CDR1 is MNHEY and CDR2 SVGAGI. V was pared by 4 bases and J by 6 bases, with 7 bases of the junction left unmatched. CDR3 loop: CASSWILAGGNEQFF. CDR3 DNA: TGTGCCAGCAGTTGGATACTAGCGGGTGGCAATGAGCAGTTCTTC.

The rearrangement links TRBV28 to TRBJ2-2; possible D gene TRBD2, 5 bases. Trimming stripped 3 bases from V and 3 bases from J, with 17 bases between. Germline assignment: CDR1 MDHEN and CDR2 SYDVKM. The CDR3 is 17 amino acids. The CDR3 nucleotides read TGTGCCAGCAGTTTTAGCCCTAGCTGGTTTGACACCGGGGAGCTGTTTTTT. It translates to CASSFSPSWFDTGELFF.

V usage is TRBV9 and J usage is TRBJ2-1; D is perhaps TRBD2 (6 bases). With 0 bases removed from V and 4 bases from J, the gap between germline ends came to 11 bases. Germline V gene data show CDR1 as SGDLS and CDR2 as YYNGEE. The CDR3 contains 15 residues. CDR3 sequence: CASSVAGERYNEQFF. In nucleotides, the CDR3 is TGTGCCAGCAGCGTAGCGGGAGAGCGATACAATGAGCAGTTCTTC. The entire variable domain, with the rest obtained from reference TRBV9 and TRBJ2-1, is as follows: DSGVTQTPKHLITATGQRVTLRCSPRSGDLSVYWYQQSLDQGLQFLIQYYNGEERAKGNILERFSAQQFPDLHSELNLSSLELGDSALYFCASSVAGERYNEQFFGPGTRLTVL.